These 4 T cell receptor beta chains share one sample of origin, sequenced in a study of T cells in localized non-small cell lung cancer. The table came from immunoSEQ multiplex PCR; TCRdb's copy has only in-frame clones and leaves some out. The table records 15,000 to 20,000 clones, over 75% of them present only once. This specimen consisted of peripheral blood, obtained before any cancer treatment. These receptors originate from a male donor older than 55 with stage I lung adenocarcinoma.

The J gene is TRBJ1-3, the V gene TRBV11-2; TRBD1 aligns across 8 bases. The CDR3 runs 14 residues. Trimming took 5 bases from V and 4 from J; bases not matched to a gene: 4. In germline, CDR1 is SGHAT, CDR2 FQNNGV. The CDR3 DNA reads as TGTGCCAGCAGCCGGACAGGGCGGGGAAACACCATATATTTT. Residues: CASSRTGRGNTIYF.

This clone has only a few counts. The chain is built from TRBV13 and TRBJ1-3; D is possibly TRBD1 (6 bases). CDR1 is PRHDT, CDR2 FYEKMQ, per germline (reference sequence). This CDR3 has 14 residues. V lost 4 bases, J lost 3 bases, and 10 bases lay in between. CDR3 bases: TGTGCCAGCAGCTCCACGGACAGTGGAAACACCATATATTTT. Translating gives CASSSTDSGNTIYF. Using reference TRBV13 and TRBJ1-3 for the parts outside the CDR3, the full variable domain is AAGVIQSPRHLIKEKRETATLKCYPIPRHDTVYWYQQGPGQDPQFLISFYEKMQSDKGSIPDRFSAQQFSDYHSELNMSSLELGDSALYFCASSSTDSGNTIYFGEGSWLTVV.

The chain couples TRBV7-6 to TRBJ2-5, with D perhaps TRBD1 (6 bases). Trimming removed 4 bases from V and 1 base from J, with 13 bases in between. Per germline, CDR1 SGHVS and CDR2 FNYEAQ. This CDR3 contains 15 residues. This CDR3 is CASSWGTGSQETQYF. For the CDR3, the DNA is TGTGCCAGCAGCTGGGGCACAGGGAGCCAAGAGACCCAGTACTTC.

V gene TRBV18 combines with J gene TRBJ2-2; 15 bases are a match to TRBD2. From germline, CDR1 is KGHSH and CDR2 LQKENI. Trimming at V came to 4 bases and at J to 3 bases, leaving 6 bases not matched to a gene. This CDR3 is 18 amino acids long. This CDR3 is CASSLAGTSGGHTGELFF. The CDR3 nucleotides are TGTGCCAGCTCACTAGCCGGGACTAGCGGGGGGCACACCGGGGAGCTGTTTTTT.